A single sample is the source of the 7 T cell receptor beta chains below, sequenced in a study of blood T cell repertoires in COVID-19. Method: immunoSEQ multiplex PCR; TCRdb's copy keeps in-frame clones and lacks some. The sample records about 220,000 clones, 90% being singletons. Sequenced: PBMCs or T cells enriched from blood (not recorded which). All receptors derive from a man under 40 who had been exposed to COVID-19.

This clone is a singleton in its sample. The V and J genes are TRBV10-1 and TRBJ1-2; 7 nucleotides agree with TRBD1. Germline trimming cut 6 bases from V and 3 bases from J; bases unmatched to any gene: 10. Germline V CDR1 and CDR2: WNHNN, SYGVQD (reference sequence). The CDR3 length is 15 residues. CDR3 nucleotides: TGCGCCAGCAGGGGACGGACAGGAGGCGACTATGGCTACACCTTC. Amino acid sequence: CASRGRTGGDYGYTF.

This chain links TRBV2 with TRBJ2-1; the match to TRBD1 covers 10 bases. Per the germline V gene, CDR1 is SNHLY and CDR2 is FYNNEI. The CDR3 spans 16 residues. Unmatched junction bases numbered 7, after V lost 1 base and J lost 7 bases. This CDR3 is CASSEETGGIMNEQFF. CDR3 nucleotide sequence: TGTGCCAGCAGTGAAGAGACAGGGGGCATAATGAATGAGCAGTTCTTC. The whole variable domain, remainder taken from reference TRBV2 and TRBJ2-1, is EPEVTQTPSHQVTQMGQEVILRCVPISNHLYFYWYRQILGQKVEFLVSFYNNEISEKSEIFDDQFSVERPDGSNFTLKIRSTKLEDSAMYFCASSEETGGIMNEQFFGPGTRLTVL.

This CDR3 is CASSEGRGADTQYF. The CDR3 nucleotides are TGTGCCAGCAGTGAGGGCAGGGGGGCAGATACGCAGTATTTT. The chain couples TRBV6-4 to TRBJ2-3, with D possibly being TRBD1 (7 bases). V was shortened by 3 bases and J by 4 bases, with 11 bases between the two germline ends. The CDR3 runs to 14 residues. Germline CDR1 MRHNA, CDR2 SNTAGT.

V gene TRBV19 combines with J gene TRBJ2-7; 8 positions match TRBD1. The length of the CDR3 is 15 residues. Trimming took 5 bases from V and 3 from J; bases not matched to a gene: 9. Germline V gives CDR1 LNHDA, CDR2 SQIVND (reference sequence). The CDR3 region has the DNA TGTGCCAGTAGTCCCGGACAGGGTAAGAGCTACGAGCAGTACTTC. Translation: CASSPGQGKSYEQYF.

The V call is TRBV18, the J call TRBJ2-1; TRBD1 might be the D (5 bases). The CDR3 loop spans 16 amino acids. The germline V and J ends were trimmed by 6 bases and 3 bases, with 18 bases remaining between them. The germline V gene encodes CDR1 KGHSH and CDR2 LQKENI. CDR3 coding DNA: TGTGCCAGCTCTTTGGACACCAAGATGGTCTACAATGAGCAGTTCTTC. Its protein product is CASSLDTKMVYNEQFF.

V and J are TRBV12-3 or TRBV12-4 and TRBJ1-2, with D uncertain. The ends were cut back, 2 bases at V and 2 bases at J, with 6 bases in the middle. The CDR3 is 13 residues long. The CDR3 nucleotides are TGTGCCAGCAGTTTAAACAGCAACTATGGCTACACCTTC. It is translated as CASSLNSNYGYTF.

The CDR3 loop is CASTQASTDTQYF. The DNA of the CDR3 is TGTGCCAGCACGCAGGCCTCGACAGATACGCAGTATTTT. The chain has TRBV6-5 and TRBJ2-3; D not certain. V dropped 7 bases and J dropped 3 bases, with 11 bases sitting between them. Per germline, CDR1 MNHEY and CDR2 SVGAGI. The CDR3 is 13 residues long.